This TCR beta chain was retrieved from a study of blood T cell repertoires in COVID-19. This clone appeared a single time. The CDR3 consists of 19 residues. Germline assignment: CDR1 KGHSH and CDR2 LQKENI. Deletions cut 1 base from V and 6 bases from J, with 28 bases between. Clones were sequenced by immunoSEQ multiplex PCR, and TCRdb holds only the in-frame ones, with some missing. Here the sample spans 50,000 to 70,000 clones, roughly 76% being singletons. Sequencing was done on a sample of peripheral blood. The V gene is TRBV18, the J gene TRBJ2-7, with D perhaps matching TRBD1 (7 bases). The source is a man aged 50 or older with active or convalescent COVID-19. The CDR3 sequence is CASSPRGASGTYRDSEQYF. DNA for the CDR3: TGTGCCAGCTCACCACGGGGGGCCTCTGGGACCTACCGGGACAGCGAGCAGTACTTC.